This record concerns one T cell receptor beta chain sequence. The data belong to a study of blood T cell repertoires in COVID-19. At the level of the study: Sites across the United States, Italy and Spain contributed samples from acute and convalescent COVID-19.

The method was immunoSEQ multiplex PCR; TCRdb's version includes in-frame clones alone and lacks a portion of them. The table records approximately 97,000 clones, roughly 86% of them present only once. Deletions cut 4 bases from V and 0 bases from J, with 8 bases between. Germline loops: CDR1 SGHKS, CDR2 YYEKEE (reference sequence). This CDR3 has 14 amino acids. Specimen: peripheral blood. The chain links TRBV5-5 to TRBJ1-3, with D possibly being TRBD1 (5 bases). This clonotype originated in a human donor in a cohort sampled during active COVID-19. The CDR3 DNA follows: TGTGCCAGCAGCCAGGGCGCCTCTGGAAACACCATATATTTT. Translation gives CASSQGASGNTIYF. Full variable domain (missing parts from reference TRBV5-5 and TRBJ1-3): DAGVTQSPTHLIKTRGQQVTLRCSPISGHKSVSWYQQVLGQGPQFIFQYYEKEERGRGNFPDRFSARQFPNYSSELNVNALLLGDSALYLCASSQGASGNTIYFGEGSWLTVV.